This is a list of T cell receptor beta chains from one sample in a study of cytomegalovirus exposure and HLA in healthy donors. Profiled with immunoSEQ multiplex PCR; TCRdb holds only in-frame clones, not every one. The sample lists fewer than 250,000 clones, about 80% occurring once. The sample consisted of PBMCs. Source of these receptors: a woman aged 50 to 65 in good health and CMV-seropositive. The conserved cysteine and the conserved F or W are not part of the CDR3 here.

CDR3 protein,V gene
ASSRDREPGELF,TRBV5-4
ASSLKGAGFQPQH,TRBV13
ASSLARDRTPYEQY,TRBV5-1
ASRPGPGTGYT,TRBV7-3
ASSQDTAGESTDTQY,TRBV4-2
ASSPSGTGSTEAF,TRBV27
ASTLVGQPNTGELF,TRBV5-1
ASSVGGTSGAYEQY,TRBV9
ASSRGPSYEQY,TRBV4-1
ASSAWGAEAF,TRBV6-1
ASSEPGQGRTGELF,TRBV5-1
ASSYAGGNTEAF,TRBV7-9
ASRTSQINEKLF,TRBV6-1
AWSGDRGYSYNEQF,TRBV30
ASRPDSVYYGYT,TRBV5-1
ASSYSGWEKNTEAF,TRBV6-5
ASSPADGAEAF,TRBV27
ASARGPSTDTQY,TRBV30
SVKDRANTEAF,TRBV29-1
ASQKKAQGNTEAF,TRBV27
ASSTGQGKNEKLF,TRBV7-8
ASSQPDRDAFLTGELF,TRBV14
ASTLKAGGNQPQH,TRBV27
ASSVGSRGDEQF,TRBV9
ASSPSPPLEGVEGYT,TRBV5-6
ASSPSGSQETQY,TRBV19
ASSPYMRDLRGEKLF,TRBV27
ASSFRGRASETEAF,TRBV27
ATRQGNSPLH,TRBV6-6
ATSRESRSGQF,TRBV15
ASRGTDRREAF,TRBV9
ASSRGQGYNEQF,TRBV11-2
AWTVQGGVRAQY,TRBV30
ASEGQLTDTQY,TRBV25-1
AWRIGAGVMAF,TRBV30
SAPRGDTQY,TRBV20-1
ASSLIQGANYGYT,TRBV5-4
ASSHDSSSYEQY,TRBV5-1
ASSRGAEAF,TRBV6-1
ASSLRPGGDTQY,TRBV7-2